This T cell receptor beta chain was captured in a study of cytomegalovirus exposure and HLA in healthy donors. Regarding the study as a whole: Earlier results showed most TCR beta V segments being productive about 87% or about 30% of the time. Across HLA loci, a later analysis found differing TCR association rates, with DRB1 most and HLA-C fewest.

To note about this clone: Its target is not known.

PCR employed 60 Vbeta and 13 Jbeta primers. TCRdb's table, derived via immunoSEQ multiplex PCR, lists solely in-frame clones and lacks some. The profile covers 150,000 or so clones, with more than 75% appearing a single time and 13% to 15% taken by the ten largest. V gave up 8 bases and J gave up 0 bases, with 11 bases separating them. This CDR3 region has 13 residues. Germline V gene data show CDR1 as LNHDA and CDR2 as SQIVND (reference sequence). This chain joins TRBV19 and TRBJ2-7, with D possibly being TRBD1 (6 bases). The sequenced sample consisted of PBMCs. This clonotype originated in a woman aged 40 to 50 in good health and CMV-seronegative. CDR3 amino acids: CASGTTGSYEQYF. For the CDR3, the DNA is TGTGCCAGTGGGACGACAGGCTCCTACGAGCAGTACTTC.